This TCR beta chain comes out of a study of cytomegalovirus exposure and HLA in healthy donors. Primers included in the PCR were 60 Vbeta and 13 Jbeta primers. TCRdb keeps only in-frame clones here, not all; method: immunoSEQ multiplex PCR. The table for this sample gives more than 90,000 clones. This CDR3 is built from 13 residues. The ends were cut back, 6 bases at V and 2 bases at J, with 11 bases in the middle. Germline CDR1 SNHLY, CDR2 FYNNEI. Material for sequencing was PBMCs. The rearrangement links TRBV2 to TRBJ2-7, with D possibly matching TRBD2 (5 bases). The sequence derives from a man between 35 and 55 years old in good health and CMV-seropositive. The CDR3 loop reads CASRLGSPYEQYF. In DNA form, the CDR3 reads TGTGCCAGCAGGTTAGGGAGTCCCTACGAGCAGTACTTC.